Below are 22 T cell receptor beta chains sequenced from a single sample in a study of T cell responses to AZD1222 COVID-19 vaccine. Using immunoSEQ multiplex PCR, the repertoire was profiled, and TCRdb retains in-frame clones only, with some absent. Here the sample spans about 120,000 clones, around 87% being singletons. The starting material was peripheral blood, obtained on day 0 of AZD1222 vaccination. The receptors come from an adult in good health.

The chain is built from TRBV4-1 and TRBJ1-1, with D maybe TRBD1 (6 bases). This CDR3 spans 15 amino acids. Trimming took 3 bases from V and 4 from J, leaving 15 bases between them. CDR1 is MGHRA and CDR2 is YSYEKL in the germline V gene. CDR3: CASSQTGAGGTEAFF. The CDR3 DNA follows: TGCGCCAGCAGCCAGACGGGGGCGGGCGGCACTGAAGCTTTCTTT.

The chain links TRBV27 to TRBJ1-2; the match to TRBD1 covers 7 bases. In germline, CDR1 is MNHEY, CDR2 SMNVEV (reference sequence). This CDR3 comprises 15 residues. With 7 bases clipped from V and 4 bases from J, the junction kept 12 bases outside the gene matches. The CDR3 reads CASTKTGAASYGYTF. The CDR3 region has the DNA TGTGCCAGCACTAAAACAGGGGCCGCATCCTATGGCTACACCTTC.

This clone was seen a few times. This chain joins TRBV29-1 and TRBJ1-2; possible D gene TRBD1, 5 bases. The germline V and J ends were trimmed by 6 bases and 8 bases, with 16 bases remaining between them. Germline CDR1 reads SQVTM; CDR2 reads ANQGSEA. The CDR3 covers 12 residues. The CDR3 protein is CSVGVSEGGYTF. CDR3 in DNA: TGCAGCGTGGGGGTGTCTGAGGGGGGCTACACCTTC.

The rearrangement uses TRBV28 and TRBJ2-1; possibly TRBD1 for D (5 bases). Trimming took off 6 bases at V and 0 bases at J, with 12 bases between the two ends. Germline V lookup: CDR1 MDHEN, CDR2 SYDVKM. This CDR3 has 15 amino acids. CDR3 in amino acids: CASRGVLSSYNEQFF. CDR3 DNA: TGTGCCAGCAGAGGGGTCTTGAGCTCCTACAATGAGCAGTTCTTC.

The CDR3 DNA reads as TGTGCCAGCAGCTTAGTTCTTGGGACTAGAGCCTACAATGAGCAGTTCTTC. It specifies CASSLVLGTRAYNEQFF. The rearrangement uses TRBV13 and TRBJ2-1; 8 bases map to TRBD2. This CDR3 is 17 amino acids long. From germline, CDR1 is PRHDT and CDR2 FYEKMQ (reference sequence). Unmatched junction bases numbered 7, after V lost 1 base and J lost 2 bases.

This clone occurred once. This rearrangement joins TRBV14 to TRBJ2-1; 9 nucleotides agree with TRBD2. The junction had 6 bases not matched to a gene; V was cut back by 1 base and J by 5 bases. Germline values: CDR1 SGHDN, CDR2 FVKESK. CDR3 length: 16 amino acids. CDR3 DNA sequence: TGTGCCAGCAGCCAAGTCACTAGCGGGTATCACAATGAGCAGTTCTTC. This gives the protein CASSQVTSGYHNEQFF.

The chain is built from TRBV19 and TRBJ1-6; D gene ambiguous. The ends were cut back, 5 bases at V and 10 bases at J, with 9 bases in the middle. The CDR3 is made up of 12 amino acids. Per the germline V gene, CDR1 is LNHDA and CDR2 is SQIVND (reference sequence). The CDR3: CASSYNGSPLHF. For the CDR3, the DNA is TGTGCCAGTAGTTACAATGGGTCACCCCTCCACTTT.

The gene calls are TRBV4-2 and TRBJ2-6; TRBD1 aligns across 11 bases. V shed 4 bases, J shed 3 bases, and the junction held 11 bases outside the gene matches. CDR3 length: 19 amino acids. Germline lookup yields CDR1 LGHNA and CDR2 YNFKEQ. CDR3 amino acids: CASSPTRGQGGSGANVLTF. Written as DNA, the CDR3 is TGTGCCAGCAGCCCAACGAGGGGACAGGGGGGTAGTGGGGCCAACGTCCTGACTTTC.

The chain combines TRBV6-4 with TRBJ2-2; D is possibly TRBD2 (5 bases). There are 17 residues in the CDR3. V lost 2 bases and J 2 bases, leaving 15 bases between the germline ends. CDR1 and CDR2 (germline): MRHNA, SNTAGT. CDR3 in DNA: TGTGCCAGCAGTGACCGGGGTGAGGCGGGTAACACCGGGGAGCTGTTTTTT. Translated: CASSDRGEAGNTGELFF.

V usage is TRBV7-3 and J usage is TRBJ1-2, with 8 bases identical to TRBD1. The CDR3 spans 15 residues. Trimming at V came to 5 bases and at J to 8 bases, leaving 13 bases not matched to a gene. From germline, CDR1 is SGHTA and CDR2 FQGTGA. CDR3 nucleotides: TGTGCCAGCAGCCCAGCGGGACAGGCAGGGAAGGGCTACACCTTC. This encodes CASSPAGQAGKGYTF.

This chain joins TRBV14 and TRBJ1-1; D is undetermined. This CDR3 has 15 residues. CDR1 and CDR2 (germline): SGHDN, FVKESK. V was clipped by 4 bases and J by 0 bases, with 12 bases between them. The CDR3 sequence: CASSLSRTVNTEAFF. CDR3 in DNA: TGTGCCAGCAGCCTAAGCAGGACTGTGAACACTGAAGCTTTCTTT.

The chain links TRBV5-1 to TRBJ1-3; D remains ambiguous. Between the trimmed V and J ends, which lost 5 bases and 4 bases, there was a span of 10 bases. The germline V gene encodes CDR1 SGHRS and CDR2 YFSETQ. This CDR3 is 13 amino acids long. CDR3 sequence reads: CASREGGGNTIYF. In DNA, the CDR3 is TGCGCCAGCAGGGAAGGTGGGGGAAACACCATATATTTT.

J is TRBJ1-2 and V is TRBV5-4, with TRBD1 identical over 8 bases. Germline CDR1 and CDR2: SGHNT and YYREEE (reference sequence). This CDR3 has 14 amino acids. After removal of 4 bases from V and 5 bases from J, the junction contained 7 bases not matched to a gene. This chain's CDR3 is CASSRGQELYGYTF. In nucleotides, the CDR3 is TGTGCCAGCAGCAGGGGACAGGAACTATATGGCTACACCTTC.

The V and J genes are TRBV29-1 and TRBJ1-3; 8 nucleotides match TRBD1. Germline loops: CDR1 SQVTM, CDR2 ANQGSEA. CDR3 length: 15 residues. The trim removed 4 bases at V and 2 bases at J, leaving 7 bases unmatched. CDR3 amino acids: CSVGAQGAAGNTIYF. The CDR3 DNA reads TGCAGCGTTGGAGCCCAGGGGGCGGCTGGAAACACCATATATTTT.

As DNA, the CDR3 is TGTGCCAGCAGCCAAAGGGCGGGCGCTGAAGCTTTCTTT. Translation gives CASSQRAGAEAFF. This chain links TRBV14 with TRBJ1-1; D is undetermined. The ends were cut back, 2 bases at V and 6 bases at J, with 10 bases in the middle. Per germline, CDR1 SGHDN and CDR2 FVKESK. The CDR3 is 13 amino acids. Filled out from reference TRBV14 and TRBJ1-1, the complete variable domain reads EAGVTQFPSHSVIEKGQTVTLRCDPISGHDNLYWYRRVMGKEIKFLLHFVKESKQDESGMPNNRFLAERTGGTYSTLKVQPAELEDSGVYFCASSQRAGAEAFFGQGTRLTVV.

The rearrangement uses TRBV7-9 and TRBJ1-4; D unclear. The CDR3 consists of 14 residues. Germline V lookup: CDR1 SEHNR, CDR2 FQNEAQ (reference sequence). Trimming pared 0 bases from V and 2 bases from J, leaving 4 bases between. CDR3 nucleotide sequence: TGTGCCAGCAGCTTAGCCATCACTAATGAAAAACTGTTTTTT. This sequence encodes CASSLAITNEKLFF.

The rearrangement joins TRBV28 to TRBJ1-2; D might be TRBD1 (6 bases). CDR3 length equals 14 residues. CDR1 and CDR2 from the germline V gene are MDHEN and SYDVKM. The germline V and J ends were trimmed by 6 bases and 7 bases, with 18 bases remaining between them. CDR3 coding DNA: TGTGCCAGCAGCCCCAGCGGGGACAAAATTGGCTACACCTTC. Translation: CASSPSGDKIGYTF.

The chain uses TRBV24-1 and TRBJ2-7; 8 bases agree with TRBD1. V lost 2 bases and J lost 6; bases outside the gene matches: 2. The CDR3 is 13 amino acids. The germline V gene has CDR1 KGHDR and CDR2 SFDVKD. CDR3 nucleotide sequence: TGTGCCACCAGTGATTCAACAGGGGGCGAGCAGTACTTC. Translated, it gives CATSDSTGGEQYF.

The chain uses TRBV4-2 and TRBJ1-6; TRBD1 agrees at 7 bases. CDR1 is LGHNA and CDR2 is YNFKEQ in the germline V gene. V was pared by 0 bases and J by 6 bases, with 5 bases of the junction left unmatched. The CDR3 is made up of 16 amino acids. In DNA form, the CDR3 reads TGTGCCAGCAGCCAAGATTTGGGACAGCGTAATTCACCCCTCCACTTT. It translates to CASSQDLGQRNSPLHF.

This chain connects TRBV11-2 to TRBJ2-5, with 10 bases matching TRBD2. Trimming cost V 3 bases and J 6 bases; bases outside gene matches: 7. This CDR3 is 15 amino acids long. Germline loops: CDR1 SGHAT, CDR2 FQNNGV. The CDR3 loop is CASSLQRGGSKTQYF. In DNA, the CDR3 is TGTGCCAGCAGCTTGCAGCGGGGGGGCAGCAAGACCCAGTACTTC.

V gene TRBV6-5 combines with J gene TRBJ2-3; 11 bases line up with TRBD2. The CDR3 has 12 amino acids. After removal of 10 bases from V and 5 bases from J, the junction contained 2 bases not matched to a gene. Germline values: CDR1 MNHEY, CDR2 SVGAGI. CDR3 nucleotide sequence: TGTGCCATCGGGACTAGCGGAGATACGCAGTATTTT. Protein product: CAIGTSGDTQYF.

This clone was counted between two and nine times. The junction and the germline gene differ at one end; a read error may be behind it. The chain employs TRBV29-1 and TRBJ1-2; D unresolved. Germline CDR1 SQVTM, CDR2 ANQGSEA. CDR3 length equals 12 residues. The CDR3 DNA is TGCAGCGTTGAAGATCTAAGAGACAAGGGCCCCTTC. This translates into CSVEDLRDKGPF.